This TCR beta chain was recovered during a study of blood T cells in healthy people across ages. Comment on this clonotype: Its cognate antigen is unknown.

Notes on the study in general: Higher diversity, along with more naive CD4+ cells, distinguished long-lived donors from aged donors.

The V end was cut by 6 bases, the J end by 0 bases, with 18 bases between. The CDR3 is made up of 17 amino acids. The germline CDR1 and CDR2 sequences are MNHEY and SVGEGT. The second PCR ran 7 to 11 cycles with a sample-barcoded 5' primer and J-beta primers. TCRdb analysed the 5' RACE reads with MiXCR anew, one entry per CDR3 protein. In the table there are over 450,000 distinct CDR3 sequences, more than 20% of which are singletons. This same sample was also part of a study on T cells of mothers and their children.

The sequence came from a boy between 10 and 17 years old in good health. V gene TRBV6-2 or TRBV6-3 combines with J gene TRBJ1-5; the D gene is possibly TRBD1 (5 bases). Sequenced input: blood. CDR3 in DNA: TGTGCCAGCAGCTCCGCCTTATGGGGGTATAGCAATCAGCCCCAGCATTTT. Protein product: CASSSALWGYSNQPQHF.